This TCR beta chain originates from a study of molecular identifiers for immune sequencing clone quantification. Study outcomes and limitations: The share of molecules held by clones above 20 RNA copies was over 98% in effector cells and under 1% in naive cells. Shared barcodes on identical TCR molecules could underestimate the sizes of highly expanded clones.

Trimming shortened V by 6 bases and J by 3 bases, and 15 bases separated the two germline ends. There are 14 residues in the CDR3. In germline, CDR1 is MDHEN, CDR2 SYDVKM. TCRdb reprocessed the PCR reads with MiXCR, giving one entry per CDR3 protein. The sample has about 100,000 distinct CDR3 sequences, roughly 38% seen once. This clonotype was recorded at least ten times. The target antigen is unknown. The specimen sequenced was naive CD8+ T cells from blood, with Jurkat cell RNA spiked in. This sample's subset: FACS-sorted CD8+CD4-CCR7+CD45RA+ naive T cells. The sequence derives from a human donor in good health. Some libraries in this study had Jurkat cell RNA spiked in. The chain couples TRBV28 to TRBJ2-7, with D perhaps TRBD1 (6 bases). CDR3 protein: CASSQFDRSYEQYF. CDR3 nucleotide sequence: TGTGCCAGCAGCCAATTCGACAGGAGCTACGAGCAGTACTTC.